This T cell receptor (beta chain) was identified in a study of shared clonotypes between healthy human individuals. About the study: CD4 naive and memory got three plates each, CD8 naive two, CD8 memory one.

The study drew its donors from healthy HIV-negative adults without recent acute infections or vaccinations. The V gene's germline CDR1 is MNHEY and CDR2 SVGAGI. Unmatched junction bases numbered 5, after V lost 5 bases and J lost 3 bases. The CDR3 consists of 14 residues. Study findings and constraints: The low donor count limited represented genetic and exposure-history diversity. A handful of donors shared roughly 5% of their naive CD4 clonotypes.

As for this clone: The antigen remains unidentified.

Method: immunoSEQ multiplex PCR; TCRdb's copy keeps in-frame clones and lacks some. The table has a few million clones, approximately 94% seen once. The chain carries TRBV6-5 and TRBJ2-7; 9 nucleotides match TRBD1. This clonotype was obtained from a young man in good health. Source material: naive CD4+ T cells sorted from blood. The subset: CD45RA+ positively selected. The DNA for the CDR3 is TGTGCCAGCAGTCGGACAGGGGAACTCTACGAGCAGTACTTC. As protein: CASSRTGELYEQYF.